These 13 T cell receptor beta chains were all obtained from the same sample, sequenced in a study of T-cell memory formation after mild COVID-19. TCRdb reprocessed the 5' RACE reads via MiXCR and lists one record per CDR3 protein. The data show approximately 580,000 distinct CDR3 sequences, about a fifth seen once. The sample taken for sequencing was PBMCs or a T cell subset sorted from them (not recorded which). The receptor set was obtained from an adult woman who had mild COVID-19 (a few samples of this study predate the infection). Cell type and time point are not known.

The J gene is TRBJ2-1, the V gene TRBV7-8; TRBD2 matches 7 bases. From germline, CDR1 is SGHVS and CDR2 FQNEAQ. The V gene end was trimmed by 5 bases and the J gene end by 2 bases; junction bases not matched to a gene: 12. The CDR3 spans 17 residues. The CDR3 DNA sequence: TGTGCCAGCAGCCTCAATTTGGGGGAGGGGCCCTACAATGAGCAGTTCTTC. Its protein product is CASSLNLGEGPYNEQFF.

The CDR3 DNA follows: TGTGCTAGTGCCTCGGTGGCGGGTGGCGCTGGAAACACCATATATTTT. Translated, it gives CASASVAGGAGNTIYF. The chain carries TRBV12-5 and TRBJ1-3, with D uncertain. The CDR3 is made up of 16 amino acids. Looked up from germline, CDR1 is LGHNT and CDR2 is FRNRAP. V was pared by 7 bases and J by 2 bases, with 18 bases between.

The sample holds a few counts of this clonotype. The rearrangement uses TRBV18 and TRBJ2-7; D unclear. The CDR3 runs 14 residues. V lost 0 bases and J lost 4, with 10 bases in between. Looked up from germline, CDR1 is KGHSH and CDR2 is LQKENI. In nucleotides, the CDR3 is TGTGCCAGCTCACCACCGACGATCCGTTACGAGCAGTACTTC. This encodes CASSPPTIRYEQYF. The full variable domain, in which reference TRBV18 and TRBJ2-7 provide the parts outside the CDR3, is NAGVMQNPRHLVRRRGQEARLRCSPMKGHSHVYWYRQLPEEGLKFMVYLQKENIIDESGMPKERFSAEFPKEGPSILRIQQVVRGDSAAYFCASSPPTIRYEQYFGPGTRLTVT.

The genes are TRBV5-4 and TRBJ1-2, with a tentative D call TRBD1 (6 bases). Trimming shortened V by 5 bases and J by 5 bases, and 19 bases separated the two germline ends. CDR1 and CDR2 from the germline V gene are SGHNT and YYREEE (reference sequence). CDR3 size: 15 residues. Written as DNA, the CDR3 is TGTGCCAGCAGTACAATGGGGGCTTTCGAGTATGGCTACACCTTC. Translating it yields CASSTMGAFEYGYTF.

The CDR3 spells CASSPRMDNEQFF. The DNA for the CDR3 is TGCGCCAGCAGCCCGCGGATGGACAATGAGCAGTTCTTC. The rearrangement joins TRBV4-1 to TRBJ2-1; D not certain. V was trimmed by 4 bases and J by 5 bases, leaving 9 bases between them. CDR3 length: 13 amino acids. Germline loops: CDR1 MGHRA, CDR2 YSYEKL.

The chain carries TRBV7-6 and TRBJ1-3, with D perhaps TRBD1 (5 bases). The germline V gene has CDR1 SGHVS and CDR2 FNYEAQ. This CDR3 has 17 residues. Deletions cut 5 bases from V and 0 bases from J, with 17 bases between. This chain's CDR3 is CASSHNQGRSSGNTIYF. CDR3 nucleotides: TGTGCCAGCAGCCATAACCAGGGCCGATCCTCTGGAAACACCATATATTTT.

This clonotype was seen a handful of times. The V gene is TRBV20-1, the J gene TRBJ1-2; no reliable D call. Germline V CDR1 and CDR2: DFQATT, SNEGSKA (reference sequence). V dropped 3 bases and J dropped 7 bases, with 15 bases sitting between them. This CDR3 has 13 amino acids. The CDR3, as DNA: TGCAGTGCTAGGGGCAACACGGGGAGTGGCTACACCTTC. It translates to CSARGNTGSGYTF.

The chain links TRBV6-6 to TRBJ2-7; a weak D match, TRBD1 (5 bases). The CDR3 is 13 amino acids. From germline, CDR1 is MNHNY and CDR2 SVGAGI (reference sequence). Between the trimmed V and J ends, which lost 8 bases and 6 bases, there was a span of 17 bases. This CDR3 is CASVQGQRAEQYF. Written as DNA, the CDR3 is TGTGCCAGCGTCCAGGGTCAAAGGGCCGAGCAGTACTTC.

The chain employs TRBV5-1 and TRBJ1-6; TRBD1 is a possible D gene (6 bases). The CDR3 has 17 amino acids. CDR1 is SGHRS, CDR2 YFSETQ, per germline. V shed 0 bases and J shed 5 bases, with 15 bases lying between them. CDR3 in DNA: TGCGCCAGCAGCTTGGCCGGGGGGGCGTCAAATAATTCACCCCTCCACTTT. The encoded protein is CASSLAGGASNNSPLHF.

This clonotype was detected many times. The CDR3 loop reads CASSLGQSEAFF. In nucleotides, the CDR3 is TGTGCCAGCAGCTTAGGACAGTCTGAAGCTTTCTTT. This rearrangement joins TRBV9 to TRBJ1-1, with a possible D match to TRBD1 (6 bases). The CDR3 is made up of 12 amino acids. The V gene lost 4 bases and the J gene lost 6 bases, with 10 bases spanning the gap. In germline, CDR1 is SGDLS, CDR2 YYNGEE.

This clonotype has more than one count but fewer than ten. CDR3 protein: CSVRAGGEYNEQFF. CDR3 nucleotide sequence: TGCAGCGTCAGAGCAGGGGGCGAATACAATGAGCAGTTCTTC. V usage is TRBV29-1 and J usage is TRBJ2-1, with TRBD1 matching 8 bases. V lost 6 bases and J lost 4; bases outside the gene matches: 8. The CDR3 consists of 14 residues. Germline-derived CDR1 and CDR2 are SQVTM and ANQGSEA.

The chain is built from TRBV7-9 and TRBJ2-7, with 8 bases that match TRBD1. The germline gives CDR1 SEHNR, CDR2 FQNEAQ (reference sequence). V was clipped by 5 bases and J by 2 bases; unmatched bases: 5. This CDR3 spans 14 amino acids. As DNA, the CDR3 is TGTGCCAGCAGCCCAGGGGGCAGGCCCTACGAGCAGTACTTC. Translating gives CASSPGGRPYEQYF.

This clonotype was observed a few times. The chain uses TRBV5-5 and TRBJ1-6, with D possibly matching TRBD1 (6 bases). Germline V gene lookup returns CDR1 SGHKS and CDR2 YYEKEE (reference sequence). The V end was cut by 4 bases, the J end by 4 bases, with 12 bases between. The CDR3 covers 15 residues. CDR3 bases: TGTGCCAGCAGCCCGTTACAGGGATATAATTCACCCCTCCACTTT. This sequence encodes CASSPLQGYNSPLHF.